Sequencing of this T cell receptor (beta chain) was carried out in a study of CD4 T cell repertoires in COVID-19. At the level of the study: Relabeled CFSE-low cells, IL-2-expanded for roughly 9 days, met spikes from other coronaviruses. Study results and limitations: Some SARS-CoV-2 clonotypes, between about 6 and 28%, recurred in SARS-CoV and/or HKU1 cultures.

This table comes from immunoSEQ multiplex PCR, and its TCRdb copy is limited to in-frame clones, with some not included. The table lists more than 65,000 clones, 83% of them singletons. Sequencing was done directly on freshly isolated, uncultured memory T cells. Deletions cut 3 bases from V and 4 bases from J, with 13 bases between. The CDR3 is 14 residues long. Germline V gene data show CDR1 as SGHRS and CDR2 as YFSETQ. This clone has a handful of counts. Antigen: not known. This rearrangement joins TRBV5-1 to TRBJ1-1, with a weak D call TRBD1 (6 bases). The clonotype was recovered from a human donor who had COVID-19. Here the sequenced sample was CD4+ T cells from peripheral blood, taken after recovery from COVID-19. CDR3 protein: CASSSTTGITEAFF. The CDR3 DNA reads TGCGCCAGCAGCTCAACCACAGGGATCACTGAAGCTTTCTTT.